Sequencing of this T cell receptor (beta chain) was carried out in a study of T cell responses to AZD1222 COVID-19 vaccine. For the study at large: Samples with a second dose at about 4 or about 12 weeks were pooled together.

The junction had 3 bases not matched to a gene; V was cut back by 5 bases and J by 2 bases. This CDR3 region has 14 residues. CDR1 and CDR2 (germline): KGHSH, LQKENI. Clones were read by immunoSEQ multiplex PCR, and TCRdb kept only the in-frame ones, dropping some. Of 140,000 to 150,000 clones listed, approximately 94% are singletons. This chain uses TRBV18 with TRBJ1-5; the match to TRBD1 covers 7 bases. The input for sequencing was peripheral blood, taken on day 0 of AZD1222 vaccination. This TCR derives from an adult in good health. CDR3 residues: CASSAGTGNQPQHF. Here the CDR3 DNA reads TGTGCCAGCTCAGCTGGGACAGGCAATCAGCCCCAGCATTTT.